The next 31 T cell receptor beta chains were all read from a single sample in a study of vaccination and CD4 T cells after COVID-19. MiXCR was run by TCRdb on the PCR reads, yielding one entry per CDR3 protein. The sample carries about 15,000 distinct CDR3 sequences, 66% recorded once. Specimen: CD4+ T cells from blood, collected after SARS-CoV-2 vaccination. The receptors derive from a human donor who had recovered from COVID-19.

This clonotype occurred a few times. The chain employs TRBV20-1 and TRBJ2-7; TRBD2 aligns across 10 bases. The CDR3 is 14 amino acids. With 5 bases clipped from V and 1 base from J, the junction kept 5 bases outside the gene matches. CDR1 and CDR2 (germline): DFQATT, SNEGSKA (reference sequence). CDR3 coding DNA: TGCAGTGCTGCCAGGACTAGCGGTTCCTACGAGCAGTACTTC. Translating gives CSAARTSGSYEQYF.

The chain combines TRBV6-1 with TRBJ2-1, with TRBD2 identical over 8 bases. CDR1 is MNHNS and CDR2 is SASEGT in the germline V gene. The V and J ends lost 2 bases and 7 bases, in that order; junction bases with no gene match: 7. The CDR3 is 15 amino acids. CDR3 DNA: TGTGCCAGCAGTGAACCGGGACTAGGTATTAATGAGCAGTTCTTC. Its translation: CASSEPGLGINEQFF.

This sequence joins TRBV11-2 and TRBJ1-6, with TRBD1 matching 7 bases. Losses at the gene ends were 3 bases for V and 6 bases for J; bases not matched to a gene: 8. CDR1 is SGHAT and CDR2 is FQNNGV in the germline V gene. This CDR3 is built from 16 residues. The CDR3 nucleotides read TGTGCCAGCAGCTTCGGACAGGCCAGCATTAATTCACCCCTCCACTTT. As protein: CASSFGQASINSPLHF.

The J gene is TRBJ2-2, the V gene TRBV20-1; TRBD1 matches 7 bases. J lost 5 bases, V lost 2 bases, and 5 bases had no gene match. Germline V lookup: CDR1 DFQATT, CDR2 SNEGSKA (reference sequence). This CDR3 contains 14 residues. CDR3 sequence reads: CSARTGTATGELFF. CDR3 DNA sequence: TGCAGTGCTAGAACCGGGACAGCGACCGGGGAGCTGTTTTTT.

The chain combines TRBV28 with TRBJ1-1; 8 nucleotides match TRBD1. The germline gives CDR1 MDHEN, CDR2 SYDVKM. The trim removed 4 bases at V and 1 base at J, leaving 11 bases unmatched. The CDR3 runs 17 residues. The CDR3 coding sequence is TGTGCCAGCAGTTATATGGTCCCGGACAGGGAGAACACTGAAGCTTTCTTT. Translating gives CASSYMVPDRENTEAFF.

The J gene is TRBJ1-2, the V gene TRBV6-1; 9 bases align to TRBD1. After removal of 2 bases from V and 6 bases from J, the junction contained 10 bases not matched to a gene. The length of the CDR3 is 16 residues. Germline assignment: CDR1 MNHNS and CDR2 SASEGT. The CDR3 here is CASSEHYQDRGNGYTF. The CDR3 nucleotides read TGTGCCAGCAGTGAACACTACCAGGACAGGGGAAATGGCTACACCTTC.

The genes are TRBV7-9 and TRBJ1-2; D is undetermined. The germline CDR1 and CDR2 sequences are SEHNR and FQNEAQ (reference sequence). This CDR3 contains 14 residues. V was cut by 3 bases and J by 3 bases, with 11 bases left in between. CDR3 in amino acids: CASSFELLDYGYTF. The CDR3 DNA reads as TGTGCCAGCAGCTTTGAACTTCTGGACTATGGCTACACCTTC.

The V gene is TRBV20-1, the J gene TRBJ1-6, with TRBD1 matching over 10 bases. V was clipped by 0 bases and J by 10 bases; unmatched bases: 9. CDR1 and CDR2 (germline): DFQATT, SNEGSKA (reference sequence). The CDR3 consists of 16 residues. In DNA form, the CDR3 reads TGCAGTGCTAGAGACCCTCGACAGGGGGCATTGTCACCCCTCCACTTT. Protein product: CSARDPRQGALSPLHF.

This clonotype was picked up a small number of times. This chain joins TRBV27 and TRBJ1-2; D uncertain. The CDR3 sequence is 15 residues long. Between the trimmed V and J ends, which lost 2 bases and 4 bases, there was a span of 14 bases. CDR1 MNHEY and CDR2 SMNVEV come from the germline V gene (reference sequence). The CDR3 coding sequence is TGTGCCAGCAGTTTACGAGGCGGTCTGGGCTATGGCTACACCTTC. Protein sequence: CASSLRGGLGYGYTF.

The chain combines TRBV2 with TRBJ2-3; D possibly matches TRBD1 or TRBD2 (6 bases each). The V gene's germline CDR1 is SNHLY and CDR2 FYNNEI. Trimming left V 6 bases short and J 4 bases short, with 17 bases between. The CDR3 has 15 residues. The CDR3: CASRKQGSSADTQYF. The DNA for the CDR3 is TGTGCCAGCAGAAAACAGGGTTCTAGCGCAGATACGCAGTATTTT.

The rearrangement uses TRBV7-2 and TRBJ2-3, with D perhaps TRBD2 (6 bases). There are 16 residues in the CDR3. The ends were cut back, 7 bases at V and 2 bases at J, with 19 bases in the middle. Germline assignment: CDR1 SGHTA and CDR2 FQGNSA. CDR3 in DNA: TGTGCCAGCACCCCCTCTAGCCGGGGGACCACAGATACGCAGTATTTT. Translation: CASTPSSRGTTDTQYF. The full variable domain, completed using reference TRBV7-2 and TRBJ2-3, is GAGVSQSPSNKVTEKGKDVELRCDPISGHTALYWYRQSLGQGLEFLIYFQGNSAPDKSGLPSDRFSAERTGGSVSTLTIQRTQQEDSAVYLCASTPSSRGTTDTQYFGPGTRLTVL.

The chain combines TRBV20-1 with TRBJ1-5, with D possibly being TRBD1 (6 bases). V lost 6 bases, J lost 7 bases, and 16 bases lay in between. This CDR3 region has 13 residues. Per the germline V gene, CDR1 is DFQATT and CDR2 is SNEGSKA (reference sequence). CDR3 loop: CSAMRGAGQPQHF. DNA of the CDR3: TGCAGTGCGATGAGGGGGGCTGGACAGCCCCAGCATTTT.

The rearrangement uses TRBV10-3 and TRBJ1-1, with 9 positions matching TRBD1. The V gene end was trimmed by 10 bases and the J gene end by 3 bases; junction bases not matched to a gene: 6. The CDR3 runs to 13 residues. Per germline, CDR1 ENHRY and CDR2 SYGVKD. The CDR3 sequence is CATCGQGYTEAFF. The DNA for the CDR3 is TGTGCCACATGCGGACAGGGGTACACTGAAGCTTTCTTT.

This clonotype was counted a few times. CDR3 loop: CSALESGSGSSDTQYF. The CDR3 nucleotides read TGCAGTGCCCTTGAGTCAGGTAGCGGGAGCTCAGATACGCAGTATTTT. This chain uses TRBV20-1 with TRBJ2-3, with 9 bases that match TRBD2. Germline V gives CDR1 DFQATT, CDR2 SNEGSKA (reference sequence). V trimming: 6 bases; J trimming: 4 bases; junction bases outside the gene matches: 14. The CDR3 is made up of 16 amino acids.

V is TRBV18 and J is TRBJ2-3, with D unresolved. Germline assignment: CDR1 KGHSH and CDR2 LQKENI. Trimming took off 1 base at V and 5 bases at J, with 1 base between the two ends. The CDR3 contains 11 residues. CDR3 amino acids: CASSPRDTQYF. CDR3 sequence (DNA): TGTGCCAGCTCACCACGAGATACGCAGTATTTT. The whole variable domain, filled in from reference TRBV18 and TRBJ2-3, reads NAGVMQNPRHLVRRRGQEARLRCSPMKGHSHVYWYRQLPEEGLKFMVYLQKENIIDESGMPKERFSAEFPKEGPSILRIQQVVRGDSAAYFCASSPRDTQYFGPGTRLTVL.

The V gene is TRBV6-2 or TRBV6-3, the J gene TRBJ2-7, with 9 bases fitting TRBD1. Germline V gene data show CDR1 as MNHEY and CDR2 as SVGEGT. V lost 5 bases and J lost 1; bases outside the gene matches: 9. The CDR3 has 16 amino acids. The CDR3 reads CASSGRGTGFSYEQYF. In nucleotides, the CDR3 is TGTGCCAGCAGTGGACGCGGGACAGGGTTTTCCTACGAGCAGTACTTC.

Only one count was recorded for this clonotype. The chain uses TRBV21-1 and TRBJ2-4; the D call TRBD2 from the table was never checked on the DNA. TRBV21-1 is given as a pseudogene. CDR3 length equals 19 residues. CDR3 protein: CASSKRTSGRARAKNIQYF. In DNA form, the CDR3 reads TGTGCCAGCAGCAAACGGACTAGCGGGAGGGCCCGGGCCAAAAACATTCAGTACTTC.

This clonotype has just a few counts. CDR3 protein: CSAGGLAGETDTQYF. CDR3 nucleotides: TGCAGTGCGGGGGGACTAGCGGGAGAAACAGATACGCAGTATTTT. The V call is TRBV20-1, the J call TRBJ2-3, with TRBD2 matching 14 bases. V lost 6 bases and J lost 3; bases outside the gene matches: 5. The CDR3 has 15 residues. From germline, CDR1 is DFQATT and CDR2 SNEGSKA (reference sequence).

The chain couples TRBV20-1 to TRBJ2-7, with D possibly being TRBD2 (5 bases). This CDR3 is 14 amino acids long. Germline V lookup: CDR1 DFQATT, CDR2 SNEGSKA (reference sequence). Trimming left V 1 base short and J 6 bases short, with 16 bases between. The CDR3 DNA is TGCAGTGCTAGAGTAACTAGTTCTTATAGCGAGCAGTACTTC. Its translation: CSARVTSSYSEQYF.

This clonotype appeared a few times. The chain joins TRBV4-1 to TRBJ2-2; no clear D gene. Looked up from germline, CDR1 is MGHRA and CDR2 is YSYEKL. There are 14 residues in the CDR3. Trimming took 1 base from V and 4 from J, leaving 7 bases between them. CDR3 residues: CASSQVSVTGELFF. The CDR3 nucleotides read TGCGCCAGCAGCCAAGTCAGTGTCACCGGGGAGCTGTTTTTT.

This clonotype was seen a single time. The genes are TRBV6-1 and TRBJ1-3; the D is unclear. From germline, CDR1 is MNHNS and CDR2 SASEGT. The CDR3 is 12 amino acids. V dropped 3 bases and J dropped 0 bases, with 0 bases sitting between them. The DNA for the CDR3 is TGTGCCAGCAGTGACTCTGGAAACACCATATATTTT. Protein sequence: CASSDSGNTIYF.

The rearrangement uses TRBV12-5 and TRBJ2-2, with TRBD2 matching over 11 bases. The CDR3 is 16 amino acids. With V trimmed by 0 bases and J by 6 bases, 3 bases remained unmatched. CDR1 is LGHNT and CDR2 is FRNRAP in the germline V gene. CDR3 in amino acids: CASGLVTSGSPGELFF. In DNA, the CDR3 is TGTGCTAGTGGTTTGGTAACTAGCGGGAGCCCCGGGGAGCTGTTTTTT.

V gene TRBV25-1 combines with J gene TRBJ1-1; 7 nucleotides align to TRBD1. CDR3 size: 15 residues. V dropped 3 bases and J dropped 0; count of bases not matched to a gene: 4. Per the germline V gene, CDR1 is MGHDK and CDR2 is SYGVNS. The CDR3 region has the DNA TGTGCCAGCAGTGACCCGGGACAGATGAACACTGAAGCTTTCTTT. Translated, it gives CASSDPGQMNTEAFF.

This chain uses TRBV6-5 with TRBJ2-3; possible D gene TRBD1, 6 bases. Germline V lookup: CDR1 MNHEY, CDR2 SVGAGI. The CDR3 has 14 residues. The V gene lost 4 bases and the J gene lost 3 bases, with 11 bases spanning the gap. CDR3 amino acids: CASSLSTGTDTQYF. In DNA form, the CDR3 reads TGTGCCAGCAGTTTGTCGACAGGAACAGATACGCAGTATTTT.

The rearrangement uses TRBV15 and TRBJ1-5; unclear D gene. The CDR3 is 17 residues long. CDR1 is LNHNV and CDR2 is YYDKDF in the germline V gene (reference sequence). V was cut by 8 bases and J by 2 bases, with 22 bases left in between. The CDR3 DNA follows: TGTGCCACCTACAAAAAGAGAGGTTGGAGCGGCAATCAGCCCCAGCATTTT. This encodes CATYKKRGWSGNQPQHF.

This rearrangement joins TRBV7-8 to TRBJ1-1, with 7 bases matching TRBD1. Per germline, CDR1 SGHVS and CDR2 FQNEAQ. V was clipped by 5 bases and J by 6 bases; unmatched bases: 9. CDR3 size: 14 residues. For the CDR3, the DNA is TGTGCCAGCAGCCCCCGGGACAGTCCCGCTGAAGCTTTCTTT. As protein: CASSPRDSPAEAFF.

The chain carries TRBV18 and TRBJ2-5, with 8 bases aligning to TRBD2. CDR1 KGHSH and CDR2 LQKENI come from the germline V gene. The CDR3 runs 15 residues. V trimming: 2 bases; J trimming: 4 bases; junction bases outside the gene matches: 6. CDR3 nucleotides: TGTGCCAGCTCACCATTTCAGGCGGGAGGAGAGACCCAGTACTTC. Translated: CASSPFQAGGETQYF.

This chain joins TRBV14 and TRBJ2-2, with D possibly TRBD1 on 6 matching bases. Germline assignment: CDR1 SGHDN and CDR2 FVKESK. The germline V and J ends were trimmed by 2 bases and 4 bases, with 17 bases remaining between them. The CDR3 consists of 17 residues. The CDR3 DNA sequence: TGTGCCAGCAGCCAAAGGCTGGGCCTAGGGGGCACCGGGGAGCTGTTTTTT. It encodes CASSQRLGLGGTGELFF. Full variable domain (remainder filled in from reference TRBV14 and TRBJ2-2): EAGVTQFPSHSVIEKGQTVTLRCDPISGHDNLYWYRRVMGKEIKFLLHFVKESKQDESGMPNNRFLAERTGGTYSTLKVQPAELEDSGVYFCASSQRLGLGGTGELFFGEGSRLTVL.

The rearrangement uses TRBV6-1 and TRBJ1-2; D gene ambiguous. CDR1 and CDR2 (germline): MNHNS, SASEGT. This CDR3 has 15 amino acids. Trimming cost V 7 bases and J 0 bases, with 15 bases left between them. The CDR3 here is CASIGQKYTNYGYTF. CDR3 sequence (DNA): TGTGCCAGCATTGGGCAGAAGTATACTAACTATGGCTACACCTTC.

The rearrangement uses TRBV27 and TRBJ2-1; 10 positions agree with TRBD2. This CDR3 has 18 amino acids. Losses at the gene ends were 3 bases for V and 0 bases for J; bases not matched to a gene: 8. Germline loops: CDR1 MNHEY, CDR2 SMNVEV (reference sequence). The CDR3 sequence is CASSLSLAGVPSYNEQFF. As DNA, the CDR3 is TGTGCCAGCAGTTTGAGCCTAGCGGGAGTCCCCTCCTACAATGAGCAGTTCTTC.

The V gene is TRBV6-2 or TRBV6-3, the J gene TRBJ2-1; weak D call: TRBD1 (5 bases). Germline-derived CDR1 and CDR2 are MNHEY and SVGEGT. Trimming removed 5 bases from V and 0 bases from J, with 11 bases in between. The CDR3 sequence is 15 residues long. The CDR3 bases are TGTGCCAGCAGTGAACAGGCTAGCTCCTACAATGAGCAGTTCTTC. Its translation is CASSEQASSYNEQFF.